The text below deals with one T cell receptor beta chain. This CDR3 region has 15 residues. The germline gives CDR1 MNHEY, CDR2 SMNVEV (reference sequence). Trimming cost V 2 bases and J 5 bases, with 15 bases left between them. These data belong to a study of shared clonotypes between healthy human individuals. Method: immunoSEQ multiplex PCR; TCRdb's copy keeps in-frame clones and lacks some. The sample shows roughly 2.5 million clones, more than 90% of them seen only once. The chain recombines TRBV27 with TRBJ2-5; weak D call: TRBD2 (6 bases). This TCR was sampled from a man between 18 and 35 years old in good health. Source material: naive CD4+ T cells sorted from blood. Subset denoted: CD45RA+ positively selected. CDR3 sequence reads: CASSLGGLNRETQYF. The CDR3 nucleotides are TGTGCCAGCAGTTTAGGGGGACTCAATAGGGAGACCCAGTACTTC.